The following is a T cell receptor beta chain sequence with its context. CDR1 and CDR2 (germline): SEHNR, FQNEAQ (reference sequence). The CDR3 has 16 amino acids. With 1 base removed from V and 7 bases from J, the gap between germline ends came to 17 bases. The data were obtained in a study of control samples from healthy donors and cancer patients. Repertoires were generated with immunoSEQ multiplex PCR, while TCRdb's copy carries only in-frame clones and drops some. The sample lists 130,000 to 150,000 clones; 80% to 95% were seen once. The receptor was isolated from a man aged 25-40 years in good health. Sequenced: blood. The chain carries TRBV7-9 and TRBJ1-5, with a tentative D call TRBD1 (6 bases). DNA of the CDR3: TGTGCCAGCAGCTTAGATTTGTCAGGGGCTAGACAGCCCCAGCATTTT. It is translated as CASSLDLSGARQPQHF.